A selection of T cell receptor beta chains follows, all from one sample in a study of technical replicates of blood from a few donors. Assay: immunoSEQ multiplex PCR; the TCRdb copy retains only in-frame clones and omits some. The repertoire holds approximately 69,000 clones, approximately 96% seen once, with over 0.2% in the top ten. Sequences were obtained from T cells isolated from PBMCs. The receptors shown here come from a human donor in good health. CDR3s include the opening cysteine and the closing phenylalanine or tryptophan. D genes are given only for firm matches. Where a row states a size, it is once, few, many or the class of an expanded clone; other rows omit it.

TRBD1	NA	TRBV5-5	12	TRBJ1-1	CASSLWDSEAFF	TGTGCCAGCAGCTTGTGGGACAGTGAAGCTTTCTTT
TRBD2	once	TRBV7-9	18	TRBJ2-7	CASSLGPASGRASYEQYF	TGTGCCAGCAGCTTAGGTCCTGCTAGCGGGAGGGCCTCCTACGAGCAGTACTTC
NA	NA	TRBV11-3	14	TRBJ2-7	CASSLVQARYEQYF	TGTGCCAGCAGCTTAGTTCAGGCTCGGTACGAGCAGTACTTC
NA	NA	TRBV6-5	14	TRBJ1-1	CASRGGPAGTEAFF	TGTGCCAGCAGGGGTGGGCCGGCGGGGACTGAAGCTTTCTTT
TRBD1	NA	TRBV7-9	13	TRBJ2-7	CASLGTGSYEQYF	TGTGCCAGCCTCGGGACAGGATCCTACGAGCAGTACTTC
TRBD1	NA	TRBV5-8	14	TRBJ1-1	CASSKGQGLTEAFF	TGTGCCAGCAGCAAGGGACAGGGGTTGACTGAAGCTTTCTTT
TRBD2	NA	TRBV6-5	16	TRBJ2-1	CASSYNAGGYFNEQFF	TGTGCCAGCAGTTACAATGCGGGAGGTTACTTCAATGAGCAGTTCTTC
TRBD2	NA	TRBV2	14	TRBJ2-7	CASTTGAGGLEQYF	TGTGCCAGCACTACAGGAGCGGGGGGCCTCGAGCAGTACTTC
NA	NA	TRBV11-2	19	TRBJ1-2	CASRTYEGRSGVVGFGYTF	TGTGCCAGCAGGACGTACGAGGGGAGGTCGGGGGTCGTCGGGTTCGGCTACACCTTC
NA	NA	TRBV7-6	16	TRBJ1-3	CASSLGTGPSGNTIYF	TGTGCCAGCAGCTTAGGAACAGGACCCTCTGGAAACACCATATATTTT
TRBD2	NA	TRBV9	16	TRBJ2-5	CASSFGTSGRSGTQYF	TGTGCCAGCAGCTTCGGGACTAGCGGGAGATCGGGGACCCAGTACTTC
TRBD2	NA	TRBV10-1	15	TRBJ2-1	CASSGGGLAGDTQFF	TGCGCCAGCAGTGGGGGAGGACTAGCGGGAGATACGCAGTTCTTC
NA	NA	TRBV2	19	TRBJ1-3	CASSEMVLIYSNSGNTIYF	TGTGCCAGCAGTGAAATGGTCCTCATTTACTCCAACTCTGGAAACACCATATATTTT
NA	NA	TRBV27	16	TRBJ2-1	CASHHSSEGQNNEQFF	TGTGCCAGCCACCACTCTTCGGAGGGCCAGAACAATGAGCAGTTCTTC
TRBD2	NA	TRBV4-1	19	TRBJ2-5	CASSQEPGSSGGARETQYF	TGCGCCAGCAGCCAAGAGCCGGGGTCTAGCGGGGGGGCACGGGAGACCCAGTACTTC
NA	NA	TRBV6-5	14	TRBJ1-2	CATWGVTPNYGYTF	TGTGCCACCTGGGGGGTGACGCCCAACTATGGCTACACCTTC
TRBD1	NA	TRBV15	16	TRBJ1-6	CATSRTSDRRDSPLHF	TGTGCCACCAGCAGGACGTCGGACAGGCGCGATTCACCCCTCCACTTT
NA	NA	TRBV2	12	TRBJ2-7	CASRDDLYEQYF	TGTGCCAGCAGAGACGACTTATACGAGCAGTACTTC
NA	NA	TRBV9	16	TRBJ2-1	CASSVGWWRGGNEQFF	TGTGCCAGCAGCGTAGGGTGGTGGAGGGGCGGCAATGAGCAGTTCTTC